The present TCR beta chain was sequenced within a study of blood T cell repertoires in COVID-19. Study context: Acute and convalescent COVID-19 specimens originated in the United States, Italy and Spain.

The assay was immunoSEQ multiplex PCR, and TCRdb's table has in-frame clones only and misses some. Of 70,000 to 100,000 clones in the sample, around 90% were seen once. This clone was seen more than once but under ten times. The sequenced sample consisted of peripheral blood. This sequence originates from a woman aged 55 to 70 with COVID-19, enrolled during active disease.

This CDR3 is CASSRRGYTF. CDR3 coding DNA: TGTGCCAGCAGTCGAAGGGGGTACACCTTC. V is TRBV3-1 (or the pseudogene TRBV3-2) and J is TRBJ1-2, with a tentative D call TRBD1 (6 bases). Germline assignment: CDR1 LGHDT and CDR2 YNNKEL (reference sequence). Trimming removed 6 bases from V and 11 bases from J, with 10 bases in between. The CDR3 runs 10 residues.